These 32 T cell receptor beta chains share one sample of origin, sequenced in a study of control samples from healthy donors and cancer patients (TCRdb year 2020). Receptors were amplified or captured by the immunoSEQ multiplex PCR assay. The clones in this table, taken by TCRdb from immuneACCESS, are in-frame only. Not every clone is retained; where verified, under half of the shortfall comes from an unresolved V gene, and the cause of the rest is unknown. Across this sample there are around 180,000 clones, with 85% to 95% seen only once. In total, the top ten clones hold around 1.5% of the sample. The specimen was blood. These receptors were taken from a woman between 18 and 29 years old in good health.

The chain joins TRBV7-2 to TRBJ2-5, with a tentative D call TRBD2 (5 bases). With 3 bases removed from V and 4 bases from J, the gap between germline ends came to 21 bases. Germline V gene lookup returns CDR1 SGHTA and CDR2 FQGNSA. The CDR3 runs to 17 residues. CDR3 in amino acids: CASSFSGMAIGIETQYF. DNA for the CDR3: TGTGCCAGCAGCTTCTCCGGGATGGCGATTGGAATAGAGACCCAGTACTTC.

The gene calls are TRBV6-5 and TRBJ1-5; 7 bases are shared with TRBD1. Germline V gene lookup returns CDR1 MNHEY and CDR2 SVGAGI. The CDR3 runs 16 residues. V dropped 0 bases and J dropped 5; count of bases not matched to a gene: 7. The CDR3 bases are TGTGCCAGCAGTTACTCAGTACCCAGGGGGGATCAGCCCCAGCATTTT. Protein sequence: CASSYSVPRGDQPQHF.

The chain combines TRBV7-9 with TRBJ2-5, with a tentative D call TRBD2 (5 bases). With 5 bases removed from V and 5 bases from J, the gap between germline ends came to 18 bases. The CDR3 is 15 residues long. Germline CDR1 is SEHNR and CDR2 is FQNEAQ (reference sequence). The CDR3 here is CASSPQGSGWETQYF. CDR3 DNA: TGTGCCAGCAGCCCCCAAGGGTCGGGATGGGAGACCCAGTACTTC.

V and J are TRBV28 and TRBJ1-5; perhaps TRBD1 as D (6 bases). This CDR3 is built from 12 residues. Trimming stripped 11 bases from V and 2 bases from J, with 10 bases between. Per the germline V gene, CDR1 is MDHEN and CDR2 is SYDVKM. This CDR3 is CAWGAGNQPQHF. CDR3 sequence (DNA): TGTGCCTGGGGGGCAGGCAATCAGCCCCAGCATTTT.

This clone has only one observation. This chain's CDR3 is CASSNAYYEQYF. The CDR3 DNA reads TGTGCCAGCAGTAACGCCTACTACGAGCAGTACTTC. V and J are TRBV6-5 and TRBJ2-7; D unclear. Germline V CDR1 and CDR2: MNHEY, SVGAGI. The ends were cut back, 5 bases at V and 3 bases at J, with 8 bases in the middle. The CDR3 consists of 12 residues.

This chain connects TRBV11-2 to TRBJ1-2; D ambiguous. Per germline, CDR1 SGHAT and CDR2 FQNNGV. The CDR3 loop spans 16 amino acids. V was shortened by 6 bases and J by 0 bases, with 17 bases between the two germline ends. CDR3 nucleotide sequence: TGTGCCAGCAGTTCCCCCAGGTCAGGTGCTAACTATGGCTACACCTTC. It is translated as CASSSPRSGANYGYTF.

This chain links TRBV7-6 with TRBJ1-2; D is ambiguous. Deletions cut 3 bases from V and 4 bases from J, with 15 bases between. From germline, CDR1 is SGHVS and CDR2 FNYEAQ. CDR3 length: 15 residues. The CDR3: CASSFHDGSSYGYTF. The CDR3 nucleotides are TGTGCCAGCAGCTTCCACGACGGGTCTAGCTATGGCTACACCTTC.

This clone was counted a few times. This rearrangement joins TRBV5-4 to TRBJ2-2; TRBD1 matches at 12 bases. Germline trimming cut 4 bases from V and 8 bases from J; bases unmatched to any gene: 18. Germline values: CDR1 SGHNT, CDR2 YYREEE (reference sequence). The CDR3 has 19 amino acids. The CDR3 protein is CASSPGTGGRVSRSGELFF. In DNA form, the CDR3 reads TGTGCCAGCAGCCCCGGGACAGGGGGCAGAGTCTCCAGATCGGGGGAGCTGTTTTTT.

The chain uses TRBV7-9 and TRBJ1-2; 8 bases are shared with TRBD1. This CDR3 contains 14 residues. Germline CDR1 reads SEHNR; CDR2 reads FQNEAQ (reference sequence). V lost 5 bases and J lost 4; bases outside the gene matches: 6. The CDR3 DNA sequence: TGTGCCAGCAGCCACATACAGGGGGTCTATGGCTACACCTTC. Protein: CASSHIQGVYGYTF.

The V call is TRBV9, the J call TRBJ2-7, with 8 bases matching TRBD2. V lost 3 bases, J lost 6 bases, and 8 bases stayed unmatched. The germline gives CDR1 SGDLS, CDR2 YYNGEE. This CDR3 comprises 14 residues. In DNA, the CDR3 is TGTGCCAGCAGCGCCTCGGGACTAGTCGGCGAGCAGTACTTC. Protein sequence: CASSASGLVGEQYF.

The chain carries TRBV19 and TRBJ1-1; D not resolved. This CDR3 spans 14 amino acids. V was pared by 7 bases and J by 3 bases, with 15 bases between. Looked up from germline, CDR1 is LNHDA and CDR2 is SQIVND (reference sequence). Here the CDR3 DNA reads TGTGCCAGTACAAACCCCCCGGAGGACACTGAAGCTTTCTTT. Protein product: CASTNPPEDTEAFF.

The genes are TRBV6-5 and TRBJ1-5; no clear D gene. CDR3 length: 13 amino acids. Per the germline V gene, CDR1 is MNHEY and CDR2 is SVGAGI. The ends were cut back, 6 bases at V and 5 bases at J, with 11 bases in the middle. CDR3 loop: CASRRSRDQPQHF. CDR3 in DNA: TGTGCCAGCAGACGATCACGGGATCAGCCCCAGCATTTT.

The chain recombines TRBV6-6 with TRBJ1-2; 10 bases match TRBD1. V lost 5 bases, J lost 3 bases, and 6 bases stayed unmatched. This CDR3 region has 15 residues. CDR1 is MNHNY and CDR2 is SVGAGI in the germline V gene (reference sequence). The CDR3 protein is CASSPTGGFDYGYTF. CDR3 bases: TGTGCCAGCAGTCCGACAGGGGGCTTCGACTATGGCTACACCTTC.

CDR3 loop: CASSYSRRTGFAGYTF. CDR3 nucleotide sequence: TGTGCCAGCAGTTACTCACGCCGTACAGGGTTCGCTGGCTACACCTTC. This chain uses TRBV6-2 or TRBV6-3 with TRBJ1-2; weak D call: TRBD1 (6 bases). V was pared by 0 bases and J by 7 bases, with 18 bases between. The V gene's germline CDR1 is MNHEY and CDR2 SVGEGT. CDR3 length: 16 amino acids.

The chain combines TRBV7-9 with TRBJ1-3; 7 bases map to TRBD1. Germline assignment: CDR1 SEHNR and CDR2 FQNEAQ (reference sequence). The CDR3 has 14 residues. V shed 3 bases and J 4 bases; nucleotides not matched to a gene: 3. CDR3 sequence reads: CASSFGTVGNTIYF. The CDR3 region has the DNA TGTGCCAGCAGCTTCGGGACAGTCGGAAACACCATATATTTT.

The rearrangement uses TRBV27 and TRBJ2-7; TRBD2 is a possible D gene (6 bases). Trimming removed 2 bases from V and 2 bases from J, with 7 bases in between. The CDR3 sequence is 13 residues long. Germline lookup yields CDR1 MNHEY and CDR2 SMNVEV (reference sequence). The CDR3 nucleotides read TGTGCCAGCAGTTTAGCGGGACCCTACGAGCAGTACTTC. This translates into CASSLAGPYEQYF.

This clone was recorded only once. This CDR3 reads CASSEGGGEGRNTEAFF. The CDR3, as DNA: TGTGCCAGCAGTGAAGGGGGAGGGGAGGGGCGGAACACTGAAGCTTTCTTT. The chain joins TRBV6-1 to TRBJ1-1; tentative D call: TRBD1 (5 bases). V shed 1 base and J shed 1 base, with 16 bases lying between them. The CDR3 has 17 residues. Per germline, CDR1 MNHNS and CDR2 SASEGT.

The chain is built from TRBV6-6 and TRBJ2-2, with D hard to call. CDR1 and CDR2 (germline): MNHNY, SVGAGI (reference sequence). V was clipped by 5 bases and J by 2 bases, with 6 bases between them. The CDR3 spans 13 residues. DNA of the CDR3: TGTGCCAGCAGTCCTTTAAACACCGGGGAGCTGTTTTTT. Its protein is CASSPLNTGELFF.

The count of this clone is one. The genes are TRBV25-1 and TRBJ2-1; D remains ambiguous. CDR1 is MGHDK and CDR2 is SYGVNS in the germline V gene. The V and J ends lost 5 bases and 6 bases respectively, with 5 bases between them. This CDR3 spans 11 amino acids. As DNA, the CDR3 is TGTGCCAGCAGTCGAGGCAATGAGCAGTTCTTC. This gives the protein CASSRGNEQFF.

This chain connects TRBV15 to TRBJ1-5; 7 positions match TRBD1. J gave up 4 bases and V 2 bases, and 8 bases lay outside the gene matches. The germline V gene has CDR1 LNHNV and CDR2 YYDKDF (reference sequence). The CDR3 extends over 16 amino acids. Here the CDR3 DNA reads TGTGCCACCAGCAGACTCGGACAGGCGGATAATCAGCCCCAGCATTTT. It encodes CATSRLGQADNQPQHF.

The chain recombines TRBV4-2 with TRBJ2-4, with TRBD2 matching 12 bases. The junction had 1 base not matched to a gene; V was cut back by 0 bases and J by 7 bases. The CDR3 is 15 amino acids. Germline V CDR1 and CDR2: LGHNA, YNFKEQ. The CDR3 DNA is TGTGCCAGCAGCCAAGAAGGGACTAGCGGGAACATTCAGTACTTC. Protein product: CASSQEGTSGNIQYF.

This chain uses TRBV19 with TRBJ1-2; D not certain. This CDR3 contains 11 residues. Trimming cost V 7 bases and J 5 bases, with 8 bases left between them. The germline gives CDR1 LNHDA, CDR2 SQIVND (reference sequence). Here the CDR3 reads CASIGGYGYTF. Here the CDR3 DNA reads TGTGCCAGTATCGGAGGGTATGGCTACACCTTC.

The V and J genes are TRBV5-6 and TRBJ1-5, with D uncertain. CDR1 SGHDT and CDR2 YYEEEE come from the germline V gene. This CDR3 is 15 amino acids long. Trimming pared 3 bases from V and 6 bases from J, leaving 16 bases between. The chain's CDR3 is CASSSFYSIGQPQHF. The CDR3 bases are TGTGCCAGCAGCTCATTCTATAGTATCGGTCAGCCCCAGCATTTT.

The rearrangement links TRBV7-8 to TRBJ2-7; TRBD1 is a possible D gene (6 bases). V dropped 5 bases and J dropped 0 bases, with 20 bases sitting between them. Looked up from germline, CDR1 is SGHVS and CDR2 is FQNEAQ. This CDR3 comprises 17 residues. The CDR3: CASSPRPLTGSSYEQYF. CDR3 DNA sequence: TGTGCCAGCAGCCCCCGACCTCTTACAGGGAGCTCCTACGAGCAGTACTTC. Based on the CDR3 plus reference TRBV7-8 and TRBJ2-7, the full variable domain is GAGVSQSPRYKVAKRGQDVALRCDPISGHVSLFWYQQALGQGPEFLTYFQNEAQLDKSGLPSDRFFAERPEGSVSTLKIQRTQQEDSAVYLCASSPRPLTGSSYEQYFGPGTRLTVT.

V usage is TRBV9 and J usage is TRBJ1-4; TRBD1 agrees at 7 bases. With V trimmed by 4 bases and J by 7 bases, 7 bases remained unmatched. The CDR3 sequence is 14 residues long. From germline, CDR1 is SGDLS and CDR2 YYNGEE. The CDR3 sequence is CASSQTGWGEKLFF. In DNA, the CDR3 is TGTGCCAGCAGCCAGACAGGGTGGGGTGAAAAACTGTTTTTT.

The gene calls are TRBV6-5 and TRBJ1-1, with D unclear. The CDR3 has 13 residues. V was shortened by 4 bases and J by 3 bases, with 9 bases between the two germline ends. Germline-derived CDR1 and CDR2 are MNHEY and SVGAGI. As DNA, the CDR3 is TGTGCCAGCAGTTTATTATCCGACACTGAAGCTTTCTTT. It specifies CASSLLSDTEAFF.

This clone was recorded once. The chain's CDR3 is CASSPRTGARDEQFF. The CDR3 bases are TGTGCCAGCAGCCCCCGGACAGGGGCTCGCGATGAGCAGTTCTTC. The V gene is TRBV5-4, the J gene TRBJ2-1; 9 positions agree with TRBD1. Germline V gene lookup returns CDR1 SGHNT and CDR2 YYREEE (reference sequence). The CDR3 loop spans 15 amino acids. Trimming removed 4 bases from V and 8 bases from J; junction bases left unmatched: 10.

The chain uses TRBV5-6 and TRBJ2-1, with D hard to call. The CDR3 runs to 12 residues. The V gene lost 4 bases and the J gene lost 5 bases, with 7 bases spanning the gap. The germline V gene encodes CDR1 SGHDT and CDR2 YYEEEE. The CDR3: CASSPQNNEQFF. As DNA, the CDR3 is TGTGCCAGCAGCCCCCAAAACAATGAGCAGTTCTTC.

This chain joins TRBV15 and TRBJ1-4, with 8 bases that match TRBD1. With V trimmed by 0 bases and J by 8 bases, 8 bases remained unmatched. The CDR3 is 16 residues long. CDR1 LNHNV and CDR2 YYDKDF come from the germline V gene (reference sequence). CDR3 sequence reads: CATSRDILTGEEKLFF. DNA for the CDR3: TGTGCCACCAGCAGAGATATTTTGACAGGGGAAGAAAAACTGTTTTTT.

The chain joins TRBV6-1 to TRBJ2-7; 10 bases match TRBD2. Trimming removed 0 bases from V and 6 bases from J; junction bases left unmatched: 8. CDR3 length: 16 amino acids. In germline, CDR1 is MNHNS, CDR2 SASEGT. In nucleotides, the CDR3 is TGTGCCAGCAGTGAAGCAGGAGCGGGGGGGCCGGGCGAGCAGTACTTC. Protein: CASSEAGAGGPGEQYF.

CDR3 protein: CASSESKGSEQYF. For the CDR3, the DNA is TGCGCCAGCAGTGAGTCGAAGGGGAGCGAGCAGTACTTC. The genes are TRBV10-1 and TRBJ2-7; D may correspond to TRBD1 or TRBD2 (5 bases each). CDR1 and CDR2 (germline): WNHNN, SYGVQD (reference sequence). There are 13 residues in the CDR3. V was shortened by 0 bases and J by 6 bases, with 9 bases between the two germline ends.

A remark on this clone: The junction departs from the called germline gene at one end, perhaps through a read error. The chain recombines TRBV11-2 with TRBJ2-3; D could derive from TRBD1 or TRBD2 (6 bases each). Looked up from germline, CDR1 is SGHAT and CDR2 is FQNNGV. This CDR3 contains 15 residues. For the CDR3, the DNA is TGTGCCAGCAGGTTAGGGGGGCATAGCACAGATACGCAGTATTTT. Translated, it gives CASRLGGHSTDTQYF. Full variable domain (missing parts from reference TRBV11-2 and TRBJ2-3): EAGVAQSPRYKIIEKRQSVAFWCNPISGHATLYWYQQILGQGPKLLIQFQNNGVVDDSQLPKDRFSAERLKGVDSTLKIQPAKLEDSAVYLCASRLGGHSTDTQYFGPGTRLTVL.